Listed below are T cell receptor beta chains from one sample, sequenced in a study of radiation and T cells in renal cell carcinoma. Profiling relied on immunoSEQ multiplex PCR, and the TCRdb table lists in-frame clones only, not all of them. The data show 120,000 to 150,000 clones, around 88% seen once. Specimen: blood, collected from a patient whose treatment included radiotherapy and nephrectomy. The receptors originated from a woman aged 45-60 years with renal cell carcinoma. Both conserved end residues are part of each CDR3. D genes are given only for firm matches. The size field is filled for only some rows; it gives once, few, many or a size class.

V	J	size	D	DNA	CDR3
TRBV14	TRBJ2-3	few	TRBD1	TGTGCCAGCAGCCAAGATCTCCCCGGACAGGGATGGACAGATACGCAGTATTTT	CASSQDLPGQGWTDTQYF
TRBV9	TRBJ2-1	-	-	TGTGCCAGCAGCGGCGGGGGCCTAAGCTCCTACAATGAGCAGTTCTTC	CASSGGGLSSYNEQFF
TRBV2	TRBJ2-7	-	TRBD1	TGTGCCAGCAGAAGGGACAGTCAATACGAGCAGTACTTC	CASRRDSQYEQYF
TRBV7-9	TRBJ1-2	few	TRBD1	TGTGCCAGCAGCTCCCCAGCAGGGGGATCTGGCTACACCTTC	CASSSPAGGSGYTF
TRBV10-3	TRBJ2-7	few	TRBD1	TGTGCCATCAGTGAGCTGGGGACAGGTGATATGTTGGAGCAGTACTTC	CAISELGTGDMLEQYF
TRBV6-4	TRBJ2-5	-	-	TGTGCCAGCAGTGATCAGGGTTACCAGTACTTC	CASSDQGYQYF
TRBV28	TRBJ2-6	-	-	TGTGCCAGCATCAAACCGGGGGTCTCTGGGGCCAACGTCCTGACTTTC	CASIKPGVSGANVLTF
TRBV10-3	TRBJ1-2	few	-	TGTGCCATCAGACCGGACGCCGGGGGCTCCGGCTACACCTTC	CAIRPDAGGSGYTF
TRBV2	TRBJ1-4	few	TRBD1	TGTGCCAGCAGTTTCTCCAGGGGGCAGGGGGAAAAACTGTTTTTT	CASSFSRGQGEKLFF
TRBV14	TRBJ2-7	-	TRBD2	TGTGCCAGCAGCCCCGGCCTCAATTCGGGAGGGATCTCCGAGCAGTACTTC	CASSPGLNSGGISEQYF
TRBV27	TRBJ1-1	few	TRBD1	TGTGCCAGCAGTTGGGGCACAGGGGGTTCACCCGCTGAAGCTTTCTTT	CASSWGTGGSPAEAFF
TRBV7-2	TRBJ2-1	-	-	TGTGCCAGCAGCGTGGGGCCGAGGATGTCCAATGAGCAGTTCTTC	CASSVGPRMSNEQFF
TRBV28	TRBJ2-5	-	TRBD2	TGTGCCAGCAGTCGGGGGGAAGAGACCCAGTACTTC	CASSRGEETQYF
TRBV10-3	TRBJ2-5	-	TRBD2	TGTGCCATCAGTGAGGCCGGAGCGGGAGGAGGGCAAGAGACCCAGTACTTC	CAISEAGAGGGQETQYF
TRBV6-5	TRBJ2-3	-	-	TGTGCCAGCAGTTACTCCGTCCTTGGGGGAGATACGCAGTATTTT	CASSYSVLGGDTQYF
TRBV5-4	TRBJ1-2	-	TRBD1	TGTGCCAGCAGCGGCAGGACAGGGGAAAGTGGCTACACCTTC	CASSGRTGESGYTF
TRBV5-6	TRBJ2-5	-	TRBD2	TGTGCCAGCATCTTTTTTAGCGGGAACCAAGAGACCCAGTACTTC	CASIFFSGNQETQYF
TRBV10-3	TRBJ1-1	few	TRBD1	TGTGCCATCAGTGAGTCGGGGACAGAGTACACTGAAGCTTTCTTT	CAISESGTEYTEAFF
TRBV9	TRBJ1-1	few	TRBD1	TGTGCCAGCAGCGCCCAGACAGGGGCGAACACTGAAGCTTTCTTT	CASSAQTGANTEAFF
TRBV4-3	TRBJ1-4	-	-	TGCGCCAGCAGCCCACAGGGAGGTGGGGCAACTAATGAAAAACTGTTTTTT	CASSPQGGGATNEKLFF
TRBV4-3	TRBJ1-6	few	-	TGCGCCAGCAGCCAAGATCAGGGCTCACCCCTCCACTTT	CASSQDQGSPLHF
TRBV19	TRBJ1-1	-	-	TGTGCCAGTAGTAATCTAGGCACTGAAGCTTTCTTT	CASSNLGTEAFF
TRBV7-8	TRBJ2-5	-	TRBD1	TGTGCCAGCAGCCTAATGGACAGGCCCATATCGGAGACCCAGTACTTC	CASSLMDRPISETQYF
TRBV4-3	TRBJ1-6	-	-	TGCGCCAGCAGCCGGCTTTCAGGGGAATATTCACCCCTCCACTTT	CASSRLSGEYSPLHF